This T cell receptor (beta chain) was identified during a study of T cell responses to AZD1222 COVID-19 vaccine. The assay was immunoSEQ multiplex PCR, and TCRdb's table has in-frame clones only and misses some. The data contain fewer than 75,000 clones, about 89% of them singletons. The input for sequencing was peripheral blood, taken 28 days after the second dose of the MenACWY control vaccine. The receptor was derived from an adult who received the MenACWY meningococcal vaccine as a control.

The CDR3 nucleotides read TGTGCCAGCAATCCTGCGGCTAGCGGGAGATCGCAACAGTACTTC. Its translation is CASNPAASGRSQQYF. The V gene is TRBV28, the J gene TRBJ2-7; 10 bases map to TRBD2. The CDR3 contains 15 residues. CDR1 MDHEN and CDR2 SYDVKM come from the germline V gene. V was pared by 7 bases and J by 10 bases, with 16 bases of the junction left unmatched. Full variable domain (missing parts from reference TRBV28 and TRBJ2-7): DVKVTQSSRYLVKRTGEKVFLECVQDMDHENMFWYRQDPGLGLRLIYFSYDVKMKEKGDIPEGYSVSREKKERFSLILESASTNQTSMYLCASNPAASGRSQQYFGPGTRLTVT.